The following is a T cell receptor (beta chain) sequence with its context. Its target is unknown. The data are from a study of T cell responses to AZD1222 COVID-19 vaccine. Findings of the study overall: Spike-specific TCR breadth rose after two AZD1222 doses, and depth rose as well. There were repertoire samples only from the period after the peak T cell response.

The CDR3 runs to 17 residues. Trimming cost V 6 bases and J 11 bases; bases outside gene matches: 22. The germline CDR1 and CDR2 sequences are LNHDA and SQIVND (reference sequence). TCRdb's copy holds only in-frame clones and misses some; the assay was immunoSEQ multiplex PCR. In the table there are tens of thousands of clones, approximately 90% of which are singletons. The material sequenced was peripheral blood, taken 28 days after the second AZD1222 dose. The chain is built from TRBV19 and TRBJ2-4; 7 bases match TRBD2. This sequence was found in an adult who received the AZD1222 COVID-19 vaccine. CDR3 nucleotide sequence: TGTGCCAGTAGATTGGTGGGGAACGGGGGGTCCGGGGTCGTTCAGTACTTC. Encoded protein: CASRLVGNGGSGVVQYF.